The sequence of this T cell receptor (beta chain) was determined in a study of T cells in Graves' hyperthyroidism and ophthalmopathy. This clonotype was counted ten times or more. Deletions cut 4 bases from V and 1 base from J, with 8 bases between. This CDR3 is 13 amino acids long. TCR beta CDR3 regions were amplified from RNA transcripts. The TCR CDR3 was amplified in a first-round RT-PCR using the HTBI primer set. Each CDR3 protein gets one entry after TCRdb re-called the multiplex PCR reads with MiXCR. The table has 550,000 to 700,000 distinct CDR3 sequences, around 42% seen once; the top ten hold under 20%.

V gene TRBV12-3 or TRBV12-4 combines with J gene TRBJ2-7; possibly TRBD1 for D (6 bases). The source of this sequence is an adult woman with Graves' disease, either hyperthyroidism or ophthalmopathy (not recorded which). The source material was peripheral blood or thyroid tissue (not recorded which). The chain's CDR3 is CASSWTESYEQYF. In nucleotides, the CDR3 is TGTGCCAGCAGTTGGACAGAATCCTACGAGCAGTACTTC.